The entry below describes one T cell receptor beta chain. This entry is derived from a study of T cells expressing NK-cell markers. Study context: Researchers got TCR beta repertoires out of sorted CD3+CD56+NKG2C+, CD3+CD56+NKG2C- and CD3+CD56-NKG2C+ T cells. Seven HCMV-seropositive donors and one seronegative donor made up the eight sequenced donors.

This CDR3 comprises 14 residues. Germline V CDR1 and CDR2: MNHEY, SMNVEV (reference sequence). Scientists made TCR beta cDNA using 5'RACE template switching with UMIs. TCRdb re-called the 5' RACE reads, yielding one record per CDR3 amino acid sequence without DNA. This specimen shows some 280,000 distinct CDR3 sequences; the ten leading clones hold approximately 0.42%. V is TRBV27 and J is TRBJ2-2; the D gene TCRdb calls, TRBD1, cannot be checked with no DNA. Material for sequencing was blood T cells: a sorted CD56 or NKG2C T cell subset, CD4+ or CD8+ T cells, or bulk PBMC T cells (not recorded which). The receptor was isolated from a man between 18 and 35 years old in good health. CDR3 residues: CASSWTGVTGELFF.